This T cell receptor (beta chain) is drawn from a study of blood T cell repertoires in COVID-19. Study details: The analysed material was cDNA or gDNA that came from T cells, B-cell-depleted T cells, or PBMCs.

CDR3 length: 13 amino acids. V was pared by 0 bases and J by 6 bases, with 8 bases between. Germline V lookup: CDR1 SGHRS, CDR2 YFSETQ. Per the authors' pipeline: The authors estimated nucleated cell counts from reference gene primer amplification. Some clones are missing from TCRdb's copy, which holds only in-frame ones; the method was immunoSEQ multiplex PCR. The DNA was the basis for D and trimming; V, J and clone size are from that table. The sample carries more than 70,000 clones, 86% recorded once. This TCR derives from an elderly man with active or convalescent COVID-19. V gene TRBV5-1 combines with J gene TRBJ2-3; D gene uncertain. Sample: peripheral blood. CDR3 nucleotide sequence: TGCGCCAGCAGCTTGGCCGGGTCCGATACGCAGTATTTT. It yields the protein CASSLAGSDTQYF.